This section outlines one TCR beta chain sequence together with its context. Its antigen is unknown. No much larger clone is present one base from it, and per-base qualities are unavailable. From the cysteine through the phenylalanine, the CDR3 covers 16 amino acids. Just CDR3 DNA is preserved here, 48 bases in frame from base 1. Cut back by 4 bases and 5 bases, the V and J ends lie 20 bases apart. Looking up the germline V gene yields CDR1 SGHRS and CDR2 YFSETQ. The immunoSEQ Assay, a bias-controlled multiplex PCR, was used to amplify TCRbeta CDR3 regions from genomic DNA. As for the original processing: Nucleated cell counts per sample were estimated from amplification of reference gene primers within the assay. To quantify the absolute abundance of each unique TCRbeta CDR3 rearrangement, sequence reads were collapsed and filtered. For each sample, productive Simpson clonality was calculated as the square root of Simpson's diversity index across productive rearrangements. TCRdb's version of the immuneACCESS table is confined to in-frame rearrangements and falls short of the full clone set. An unresolved V gene accounts for under half of the shortfall where checked; the remainder is of unknown origin. That table supplies the V and J calls and clone size; D and trimming were determined from the DNA. The sample contains about 100,000 clones, approximately 80% of them found a single time. Of the sample, 12% is held by the ten largest clones.

This entry comes from a study of blood T cell repertoires in COVID-19 (TCRdb year 2020). Regarding the study in general: Samples covering the acute and convalescent phases of COVID-19 were provided by collaborators in the United States, Italy and Spain. The prospective study material was composed of cDNA or gDNA derived from T cells, B-cell-depleted T cells, or PBMCs. Deeply sampled blood TCRbeta repertoires from subjects exposed to, actively infected with, or recovered from COVID-19 were included in the dataset. The repertoires were released in a freely available public database meant as a resource for research on the immune response to SARS-CoV-2. Samples were obtained from the ongoing ImmuneRACE study (first 160 participants) and from about 1,300 subjects provided by 6 global collaborators. Sample metadata almost always included a de-identified subject ID, COVID-19 status, age in years and sex. Where HLA class I and class II types were available, the types were taken from metadata supplied by the sample provider, not from assay-based typing.

Each collaborating institution followed its own protocols to collect whole blood in K2EDTA tubes. For TCRbeta analysis, collaborator samples were shipped as frozen whole blood, as isolated PBMCs, or as DNA extracted from either sample type. Overall results and qualifications from the work: The amount of clinical and demographic metadata varied by source and participant and was provided uncurated.

The rearranged chain carries TRBV5-1 and TRBJ2-3; a weak D assignment points to TRBD1 (6 bases agree). The sequencing input was peripheral blood. The TCR originated in a woman in her sixties or seventies with acute or convalescent COVID-19. Here the CDR3 is given as CASSQPWGRLGDTQYF. The sequence in DNA is TGCGCCAGCAGCCAACCATGGGGGCGATTAGGAGATACGCAGTATTTT.